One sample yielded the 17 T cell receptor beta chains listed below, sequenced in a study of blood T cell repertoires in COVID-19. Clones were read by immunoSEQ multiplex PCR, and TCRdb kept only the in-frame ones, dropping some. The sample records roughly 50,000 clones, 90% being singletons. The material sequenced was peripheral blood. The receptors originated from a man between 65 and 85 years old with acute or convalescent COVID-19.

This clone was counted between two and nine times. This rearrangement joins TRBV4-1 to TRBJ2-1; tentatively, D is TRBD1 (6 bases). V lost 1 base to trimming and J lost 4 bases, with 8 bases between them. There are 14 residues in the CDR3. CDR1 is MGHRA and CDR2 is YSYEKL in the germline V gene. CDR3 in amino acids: CASSQGTVYNEQFF. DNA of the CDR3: TGCGCCAGCAGCCAAGGGACAGTATACAATGAGCAGTTCTTC.

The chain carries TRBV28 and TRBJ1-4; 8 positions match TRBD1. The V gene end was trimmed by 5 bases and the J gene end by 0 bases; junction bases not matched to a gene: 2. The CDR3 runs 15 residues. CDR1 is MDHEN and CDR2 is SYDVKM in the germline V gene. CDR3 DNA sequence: TGTGCCAGCAGTCAGGGGGCTGCAACTAATGAAAAACTGTTTTTT. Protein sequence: CASSQGAATNEKLFF.

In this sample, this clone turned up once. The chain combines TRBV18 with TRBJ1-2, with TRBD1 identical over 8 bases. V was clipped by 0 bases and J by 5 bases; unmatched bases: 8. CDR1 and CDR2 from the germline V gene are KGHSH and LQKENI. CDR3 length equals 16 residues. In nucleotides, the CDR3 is TGTGCCAGCTCACCACCGCAACGGACAGGGTATTATGGCTACACCTTC. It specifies CASSPPQRTGYYGYTF.

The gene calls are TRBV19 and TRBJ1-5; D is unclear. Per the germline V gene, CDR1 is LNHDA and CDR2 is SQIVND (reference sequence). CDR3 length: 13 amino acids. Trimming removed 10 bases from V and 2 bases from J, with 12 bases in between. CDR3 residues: CAKPRSGNQPQHF. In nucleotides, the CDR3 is TGTGCCAAACCACGGAGTGGCAATCAGCCCCAGCATTTT.

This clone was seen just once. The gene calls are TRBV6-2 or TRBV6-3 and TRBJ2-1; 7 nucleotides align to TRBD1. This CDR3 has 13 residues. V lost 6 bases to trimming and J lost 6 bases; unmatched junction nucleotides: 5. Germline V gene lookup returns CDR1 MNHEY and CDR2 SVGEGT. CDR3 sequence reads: CASSLDRANEQFF. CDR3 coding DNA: TGTGCCAGCAGCCTCGACAGGGCCAATGAGCAGTTCTTC.

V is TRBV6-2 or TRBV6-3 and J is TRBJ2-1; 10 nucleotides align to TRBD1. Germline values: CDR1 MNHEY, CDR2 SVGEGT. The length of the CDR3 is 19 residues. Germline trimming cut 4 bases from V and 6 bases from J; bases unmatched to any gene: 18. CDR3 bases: TGTGCCAGCAGTTCCCTGTCCCGGGACAGGGGACGGAGAGTCAATGAGCAGTTCTTC. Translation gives CASSSLSRDRGRRVNEQFF.

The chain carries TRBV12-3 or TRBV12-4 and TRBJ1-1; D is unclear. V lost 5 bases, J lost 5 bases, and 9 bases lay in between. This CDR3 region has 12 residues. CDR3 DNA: TGTGCCAGCAGTCCCGGGAGTACTGAAGCTTTCTTT. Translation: CASSPGSTEAFF.

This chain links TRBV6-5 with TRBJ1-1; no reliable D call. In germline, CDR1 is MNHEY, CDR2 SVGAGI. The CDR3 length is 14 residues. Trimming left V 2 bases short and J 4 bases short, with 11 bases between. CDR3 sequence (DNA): TGTGCCAGCAGTTACGCAGCCTCGGGCACTGAAGCTTTCTTT. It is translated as CASSYAASGTEAFF.

CDR3 sequence: CASSFLGREQYF. CDR3 coding DNA: TGTGCCAGCAGCTTCTTGGGGCGGGAGCAGTACTTC. The rearrangement joins TRBV7-2 to TRBJ2-7; TRBD1 is a possible D gene (5 bases). V was pared by 3 bases and J by 7 bases, with 10 bases between. This CDR3 is built from 12 residues. Germline V lookup: CDR1 SGHTA, CDR2 FQGNSA.

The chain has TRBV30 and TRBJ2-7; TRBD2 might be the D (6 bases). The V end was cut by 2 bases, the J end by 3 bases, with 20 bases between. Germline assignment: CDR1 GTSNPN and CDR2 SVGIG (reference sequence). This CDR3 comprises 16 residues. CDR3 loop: CAWSIRGVGTYYEQYF. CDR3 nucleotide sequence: TGTGCCTGGAGTATCCGAGGCGTCGGGACTTACTACGAGCAGTACTTC.

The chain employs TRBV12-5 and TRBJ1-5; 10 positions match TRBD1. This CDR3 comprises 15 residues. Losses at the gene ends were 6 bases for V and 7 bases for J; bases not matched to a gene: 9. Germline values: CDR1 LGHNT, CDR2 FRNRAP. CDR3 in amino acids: CASGWGQGSGQPQHF. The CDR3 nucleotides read TGTGCTAGTGGCTGGGGACAGGGGTCTGGGCAGCCCCAGCATTTT.

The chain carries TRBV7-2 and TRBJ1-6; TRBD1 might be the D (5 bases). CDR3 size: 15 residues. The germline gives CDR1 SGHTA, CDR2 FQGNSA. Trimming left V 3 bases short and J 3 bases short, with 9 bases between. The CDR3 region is CASSLGGYYNSPLHF. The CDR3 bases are TGTGCCAGCAGCTTGGGGGGGTACTATAATTCACCCCTCCACTTT.

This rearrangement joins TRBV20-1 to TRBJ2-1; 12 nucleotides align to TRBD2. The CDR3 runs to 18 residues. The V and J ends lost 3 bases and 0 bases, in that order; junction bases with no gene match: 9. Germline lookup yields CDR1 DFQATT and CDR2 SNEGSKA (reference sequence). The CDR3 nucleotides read TGCAGTGCTAGTGGTACTAGCGGGGGGATTTTCTCCTACAATGAGCAGTTCTTC. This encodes CSASGTSGGIFSYNEQFF.

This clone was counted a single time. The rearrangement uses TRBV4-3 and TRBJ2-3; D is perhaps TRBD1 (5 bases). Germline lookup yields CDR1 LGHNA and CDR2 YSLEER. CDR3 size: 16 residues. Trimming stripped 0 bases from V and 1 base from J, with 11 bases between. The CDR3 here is CASSQEGQGRTDTQYF. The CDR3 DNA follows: TGCGCCAGCAGCCAAGAAGGGCAGGGCCGCACAGATACGCAGTATTTT.

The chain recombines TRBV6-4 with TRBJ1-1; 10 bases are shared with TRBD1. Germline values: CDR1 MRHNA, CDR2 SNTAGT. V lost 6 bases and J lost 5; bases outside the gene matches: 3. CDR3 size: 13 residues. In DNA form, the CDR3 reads TGTGCCAGCAGGGTGGACAGGGGGACTGAAGCTTTCTTT. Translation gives CASRVDRGTEAFF.

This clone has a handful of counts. CDR3 coding DNA: TGTGCCAGCAGTCTCGGGACAGGGGAACTGTTTTTT. Translated: CASSLGTGELFF. The V call is TRBV6-2 or TRBV6-3, the J call TRBJ1-4; 10 bases fit TRBD1. Germline assignment: CDR1 MNHEY and CDR2 SVGEGT. With 5 bases clipped from V and 12 bases from J, the junction kept 3 bases outside the gene matches. The CDR3 extends over 12 amino acids.

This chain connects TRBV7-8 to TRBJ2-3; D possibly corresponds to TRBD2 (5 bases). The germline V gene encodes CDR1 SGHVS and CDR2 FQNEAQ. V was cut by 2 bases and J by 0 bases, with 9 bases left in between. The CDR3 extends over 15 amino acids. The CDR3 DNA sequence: TGTGCCAGCAGCTTAACGGGAACTAGCACAGATACGCAGTATTTT. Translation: CASSLTGTSTDTQYF. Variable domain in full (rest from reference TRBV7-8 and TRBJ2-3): GAGVSQSPRYKVAKRGQDVALRCDPISGHVSLFWYQQALGQGPEFLTYFQNEAQLDKSGLPSDRFFAERPEGSVSTLKIQRTQQEDSAVYLCASSLTGTSTDTQYFGPGTRLTVL.